These T cell receptor beta chains were read from a single sample in a study of cytomegalovirus exposure and HLA in healthy donors. Method: immunoSEQ multiplex PCR; TCRdb's copy keeps in-frame clones and lacks some. Among 90,000 to 110,000 clones listed, around 76% were seen once. The specimen sequenced was PBMCs. These TCRs come from a middle-aged man in good health and CMV-seropositive. The CDR3 runs from the conserved cysteine through the conserved F or W. The D gene is left open where the match is weak. Rows give clone size only sometimes, using once, few, many, or a class for an expanded clone.

size	D	V	J	DNA	CDR3
once	.	TRBV4-2	TRBJ2-3	TGTGCCAGCAGCCAAGATAAGAACCGGGATACGCAGTATTTT	CASSQDKNRDTQYF
.	.	TRBV28	TRBJ2-7	TGTGCCAGCCCCCAACCCACAGACGAGCAGTACTTC	CASPQPTDEQYF
.	.	TRBV5-4	TRBJ2-3	TGTGCCAGCAGCTTTGTCGGGGTTCGGGATACGCAGTATTTT	CASSFVGVRDTQYF
.	TRBD2	TRBV19	TRBJ2-4	TGTGCCAGCGGTAAAATGGGCGGGGGAGACATTCAGTACTTC	CASGKMGGGDIQYF
.	.	TRBV9	TRBJ2-1	TGTGCCAGCAGCGTAAGGATGGGGGCCGGTGGGTCCTACAATGAGCAGTTCTTC	CASSVRMGAGGSYNEQFF
once	.	TRBV11-2	TRBJ1-1	TGTGCCAGCAGCTCGTCAGGAACTGAAGCTTTCTTT	CASSSSGTEAFF
.	.	TRBV19	TRBJ1-1	TGTGCCAGTAGTCTCCGGACACCGAACACTGAAGCTTTCTTT	CASSLRTPNTEAFF
few	.	TRBV28	TRBJ2-4	TGTGCCAGCAGTTTTCCCGGGAGATCGGGAAACATTCAGTACTTC	CASSFPGRSGNIQYF
.	TRBD2	TRBV2	TRBJ2-7	TGTGCCAGCGGGACTAGACCCTACGAGCAGTACTTC	CASGTRPYEQYF
.	TRBD1	TRBV7-9	TRBJ1-3	TGTGCCAGCAGTCGTAATACAGGGGTATCTGGAAACACCATATATTTT	CASSRNTGVSGNTIYF
.	TRBD1	TRBV5-6	TRBJ1-4	TGTGCCAGCAGCTTGGCCGTGGGGACAGGGGACGTTAATGAAAAACTGTTTTTT	CASSLAVGTGDVNEKLFF
.	TRBD1	TRBV7-8	TRBJ2-7	TGTGCCAGCAGAAGTACAGGGGGCCGGGGGTACGAGCAGTACTTC	CASRSTGGRGYEQYF
.	TRBD1	TRBV4-3	TRBJ2-7	TGCGCCAGCAGCCAAGATAACAGGGGCACTGGCTACGAGCAGTACTTC	CASSQDNRGTGYEQYF
.	.	TRBV30	TRBJ1-2	TGTACCTTTTCAGGGGCGGACTATGGCTACACCTTC	CTFSGADYGYTF
.	TRBD1	TRBV7-9	TRBJ2-5	TGTGCCAGCAGCTTGGGGACAGGGCGGGAGACCCAGTACTTC	CASSLGTGRETQYF
.	.	TRBV6-5	TRBJ1-1	TGTGCCAGCAGTGACTGGACTGGTACTGAAGCTTTCTTT	CASSDWTGTEAFF
once	.	TRBV6-1	TRBJ2-3	TGTGCCAGCAGCGACGACAGGTTCTACACAGATACGCAGTATTTT	CASSDDRFYTDTQYF
.	TRBD1	TRBV4-1	TRBJ1-5	TGCGCCAGCAGCCAAAGACAGGGGGATCAGCCCCAGCATTTT	CASSQRQGDQPQHF
.	.	TRBV6-5	TRBJ2-7	TGTGCCAGCAGTTACGGACTCGGCTACGAGCAGTACTTC	CASSYGLGYEQYF
.	TRBD1	TRBV7-8	TRBJ2-7	TGTGCCAGCAGCTTCGGGACAGGGGGCCACGAGCAGTACTTC	CASSFGTGGHEQYF
.	TRBD2	TRBV7-8	TRBJ2-2	TGTGCCAGCAGCTTAGATGTTGCTCTAGCGGGTGCTTACACCGGGGAGCTGTTTTTT	CASSLDVALAGAYTGELFF
.	TRBD1	TRBV27	TRBJ1-6	TGTGCCAGCAGTCCGGGGACAGAGTATAATTCACCCCTCCACTTT	CASSPGTEYNSPLHF
.	.	TRBV18	TRBJ2-7	TGTGCCAGCTCTCCCTCACTTTACGAGCAGTACTTC	CASSPSLYEQYF